This is a list of T cell receptor beta chains from one sample in a study of beta chain features in type 1 diabetes. Only in-frame clones appear in the TCRdb table, and some are missing; sequencing was by immunoSEQ multiplex PCR. The table lists under 90,000 clones, under 35% of them singletons. Sequences were obtained from stem cell memory CD4+ T cells from blood. These receptors were collected from a woman aged 18 to 35 in good health. Both conserved end residues are part of each CDR3.

V gene,J gene,CDR3 protein
TRBV6-6,TRBJ1-5,CASSYVRQGPSRRQHF
TRBV18,TRBJ2-1,CASSRPQYNEQFF
TRBV7-2,TRBJ1-1,CASSLRGTEAFF
TRBV5-1,TRBJ2-3,CASSLRLAVHSGTDTQYF
TRBV2,TRBJ2-2,CASSRDISGELFF
TRBV6-5,TRBJ2-7,CASSRLAGLYEQYF
TRBV7-9,TRBJ2-5,CASSFHSSPETQYF
TRBV4-1,TRBJ2-7,CASSQGGNSPSYF
TRBV11-2,TRBJ2-7,CASSSLDRVTYEQYF
TRBV30,TRBJ1-1,CAWKPRTANTEAFF
TRBV6-5,TRBJ2-7,CASRASGGVYEQYF
TRBV11-2,TRBJ2-5,CASSLGLEETQYF
TRBV7-3,TRBJ1-1,CASSSYGNTEAFF
TRBV4-1,TRBJ2-1,CASSQIRSPGSNEQFF
TRBV6-5,TRBJ2-2,CATGGNTGELFF
TRBV7-6,TRBJ1-3,CASSLAGAQGNTIYF
TRBV7-8,TRBJ2-1,CASSFSGGSSSYNEQFF
TRBV2,TRBJ1-5,CASDRQGGQPQHF
TRBV5-1,TRBJ2-7,CASSLSIRDTYYEQYF
TRBV4-2,TRBJ2-1,CASSQVLLAYNEQFF
TRBV19,TRBJ2-6,CASSNGGGNSGANVLTF
TRBV29-1,TRBJ2-7,CSGSGTGNYEQYF
TRBV7-2,TRBJ2-5,CASSPPSFREETQYF
TRBV10-3,TRBJ2-5,CAISAGSQETQYF
TRBV7-2,TRBJ2-7,CASSSDRGRYEQYF